Listed below are T cell receptor beta chains from one sample, sequenced in a study of blood T cell repertoires in COVID-19. The assay was immunoSEQ multiplex PCR, and TCRdb's table has in-frame clones only and misses some. The table lists 98,000 or so clones, just over 85% of them singletons, with 2.4% in the top ten. Sample: peripheral blood. Source of these receptors: a human donor in a cohort sampled during active COVID-19. Both conserved end residues are part of each CDR3. A D gene is named only where the DNA matches it firmly. Rows may omit the clone size; those that give it use once, few, many or a size class.

size	V	J	length	D	CDR3	DNA
-	TRBV5-4	TRBJ1-6	15	-	CASSLAGYYNSPLHF	TGTGCCAGCAGCTTGGCGGGTTACTATAATTCACCCCTCCACTTT
-	TRBV10-3	TRBJ1-1	14	TRBD1	CAISESTGYAEAFF	TGTGCCATCAGTGAGTCGACAGGGTACGCTGAAGCTTTCTTT
-	TRBV3-1/TRBV3-2	TRBJ1-2	15	-	CASSLQGTGSYGYTF	TGTGCCAGCAGCCTACAGGGAACGGGCAGCTATGGCTACACCTTC
-	TRBV15	TRBJ2-1	16	TRBD1	CATGTGPPNSYNEQFF	TGTGCCACCGGGACAGGGCCGCCAAACTCCTACAATGAGCAGTTCTTC
once	TRBV6-6	TRBJ2-7	15	TRBD1	CASIKGAGGDAKQYF	TGTGCCAGCATCAAAGGGGCAGGGGGAGACGCTAAGCAGTACTTC
-	TRBV9	TRBJ2-1	16	TRBD2	CASSVRTSGPYNEQFF	TGTGCCAGCAGCGTGAGGACTAGCGGCCCCTACAATGAGCAGTTCTTC
-	TRBV12-5	TRBJ1-1	14	-	CASGLVPGNTEAFF	TGTGCTAGTGGTTTGGTTCCAGGGAACACTGAAGCTTTCTTT
-	TRBV19	TRBJ1-1	16	TRBD1	CASSIGGTGSETEAFF	TGTGCCAGTAGTATAGGAGGGACAGGGTCGGAAACTGAAGCTTTCTTT
-	TRBV19	TRBJ2-2	16	TRBD1	CASTEDRGDTTGELFF	TGTGCCAGTACCGAGGACAGGGGGGATACCACCGGGGAGCTGTTTTTT
-	TRBV7-9	TRBJ2-1	16	-	CASSSQGLAGWNEQFF	TGTGCCAGCAGCTCACAGGGCCTCGCCGGCTGGAATGAGCAGTTCTTC
-	TRBV7-9	TRBJ1-5	15	TRBD1	CASSRQGGGNQPQHF	TGTGCCAGCAGCCGACAGGGGGGGGGCAATCAGCCCCAGCATTTT
-	TRBV6-5	TRBJ2-3	15	TRBD1	CASKEPGQSTDTQYF	TGTGCCAGCAAAGAGCCGGGACAGAGCACAGATACGCAGTATTTT
-	TRBV9	TRBJ1-5	15	-	CASSLTGEAYQPQHF	TGTGCCAGCAGCCTCACCGGAGAGGCCTATCAGCCCCAGCATTTT
-	TRBV11-2	TRBJ1-6	16	TRBD1	CASSAGQGRSGSPLHF	TGTGCCAGCAGCGCGGGACAGGGTAGGAGTGGATCACCCCTCCACTTT
-	TRBV5-1	TRBJ2-2	16	TRBD1	CASSLAGQGAGGELFF	TGCGCCAGCAGCTTGGCCGGACAGGGGGCCGGCGGGGAGCTGTTTTTT
few	TRBV19	TRBJ2-6	14	-	CASNPYTGANVLTF	TGTGCCAGTAACCCCTATACTGGGGCCAACGTCCTGACTTTC
-	TRBV11-2	TRBJ2-3	15	TRBD1	CASSPWDRGQDTQYF	TGTGCCAGCAGCCCCTGGGACAGGGGGCAAGATACGCAGTATTTT
-	TRBV19	TRBJ1-2	13	-	CASRRIGQYGYTF	TGTGCCAGCCGCCGGATCGGACAGTATGGCTACACCTTC
-	TRBV27	TRBJ2-7	15	TRBD1	CASSSTQGVGYEQYF	TGTGCCAGCAGTTCGACCCAGGGGGTGGGATACGAGCAGTACTTC
-	TRBV2	TRBJ2-7	14	-	CASSVGRGRYEQYF	TGTGCCAGCAGTGTTGGGCGGGGCCGCTACGAGCAGTACTTC
-	TRBV5-4	TRBJ2-5	15	-	CASSFRRVTGETQYF	TGTGCCAGCAGCTTCCGGCGGGTGACGGGGGAGACCCAGTACTTC
-	TRBV21-1	TRBJ1-2	16	-	CASSKKGRGDGNGYTF	TGTGCCAGCAGCAAAAAAGGCAGGGGGGACGGGAATGGCTACACCTTC
-	TRBV14	TRBJ2-7	14	-	CASSQVRGGYEQYF	TGTGCCAGCAGCCAAGTAAGGGGTGGCTACGAGCAGTACTTC
-	TRBV29-1	TRBJ2-7	13	TRBD1	CSAGQGASYEQYF	TGCAGCGCCGGACAGGGGGCGAGCTACGAGCAGTACTTC
once	TRBV6-5	TRBJ2-7	15	TRBD2	CASSSRLAGGHEQYF	TGTGCCAGCAGCTCGAGACTAGCGGGGGGCCACGAGCAGTACTTC
-	TRBV5-1	TRBJ2-1	16	TRBD2	CASSLEPSGSGNEQFF	TGCGCCAGCAGCTTGGAGCCTAGCGGGTCGGGAAATGAGCAGTTCTTC
-	TRBV4-1	TRBJ1-1	16	-	CASSQGGGAQGTEAFF	TGCGCCAGCAGCCAAGGGGGAGGAGCCCAGGGCACTGAAGCTTTCTTT
-	TRBV5-1	TRBJ1-4	21	TRBD1	CASSSTPLVPGQGTANEKLFF	TGCGCCAGCAGCTCCACCCCCCTTGTCCCGGGACAGGGAACTGCTAATGAAAAACTGTTTTTT
-	TRBV28	TRBJ1-5	15	-	CASNSQGSLNQPQHF	TGTGCCAGCAACTCACAGGGAAGCCTCAATCAGCCCCAGCATTTT
-	TRBV11-1	TRBJ2-5	16	TRBD2	CASSSTLAGAQETQYF	TGTGCCAGCAGCTCGACACTAGCGGGGGCCCAAGAGACCCAGTACTTC
-	TRBV24-1	TRBJ2-1	14	TRBD2	CATASAGGSDEQFF	TGTGCCACGGCCTCTGCGGGAGGATCTGATGAGCAGTTCTTC
-	TRBV19	TRBJ2-7	14	TRBD1	CASSMGQGIDEQYF	TGTGCCAGTAGTATGGGACAGGGAATCGACGAGCAGTACTTC
-	TRBV19	TRBJ1-5	14	-	CASSTPVQAKPQHF	TGTGCCAGTAGTACCCCAGTACAGGCAAAGCCCCAGCATTTT
once	TRBV5-1	TRBJ1-3	15	TRBD1	CASSRDRNSGNTIYF	TGCGCCAGCAGTCGGGACAGGAACTCTGGAAACACCATATATTTT
-	TRBV5-1	TRBJ2-3	11	-	CASSQTDTQYF	TGCGCCAGCAGCCAGACAGATACGCAGTATTTT